This T cell receptor beta chain was obtained from a study of T cell repertoires in cytomegalovirus infection. Deletions cut 5 bases from V and 5 bases from J, with 8 bases between. Germline CDR1 reads SEHNR; CDR2 reads FQNEAQ (reference sequence). The CDR3 runs 12 residues. This clonotype has only one observation. Its cognate antigen is unknown. Each CDR3 protein gets one entry after TCRdb re-called the reads with MiXCR. The data show around 300,000 distinct CDR3 sequences, with about 20% seen just once and about 21% held by the top ten. The specimen was cultured PBMCs, collected from culture after CMV antigen stimulation. The receptor's source is a human donor in good health (CMV status not recorded). Some clones in this sample may be carry-over from other donors' samples. J is TRBJ2-3 and V is TRBV7-9; unclear D gene. CDR3 nucleotide sequence: TGTGCCAGCAGCCAATTAGTAGATACGCAGTATTTT. Translation gives CASSQLVDTQYF. Based on the CDR3 plus reference TRBV7-9 and TRBJ2-3, the full variable domain is DTGVSQNPRHKITKRGQNVTFRCDPISEHNRLYWYRQTLGQGPEFLTYFQNEAQLEKSRLLSDRFSAERPKGSFSTLEIQRTEQGDSAMYLCASSQLVDTQYFGPGTRLTVL.